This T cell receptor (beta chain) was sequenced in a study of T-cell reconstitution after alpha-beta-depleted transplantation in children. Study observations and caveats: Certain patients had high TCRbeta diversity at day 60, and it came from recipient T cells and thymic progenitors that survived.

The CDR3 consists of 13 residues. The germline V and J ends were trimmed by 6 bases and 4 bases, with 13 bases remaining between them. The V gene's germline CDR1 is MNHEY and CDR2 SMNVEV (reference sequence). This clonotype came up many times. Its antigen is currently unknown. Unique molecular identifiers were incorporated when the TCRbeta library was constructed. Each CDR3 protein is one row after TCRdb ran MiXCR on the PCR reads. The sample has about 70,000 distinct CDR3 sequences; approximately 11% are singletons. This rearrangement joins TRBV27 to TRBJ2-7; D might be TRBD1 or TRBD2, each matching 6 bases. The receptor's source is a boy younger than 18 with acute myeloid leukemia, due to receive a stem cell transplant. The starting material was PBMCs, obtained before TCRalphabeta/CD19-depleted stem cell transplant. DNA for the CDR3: TGTGCCAGCAGGCTACAGGGAGGTTACGAGCAGTACTTC. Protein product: CASRLQGGYEQYF.